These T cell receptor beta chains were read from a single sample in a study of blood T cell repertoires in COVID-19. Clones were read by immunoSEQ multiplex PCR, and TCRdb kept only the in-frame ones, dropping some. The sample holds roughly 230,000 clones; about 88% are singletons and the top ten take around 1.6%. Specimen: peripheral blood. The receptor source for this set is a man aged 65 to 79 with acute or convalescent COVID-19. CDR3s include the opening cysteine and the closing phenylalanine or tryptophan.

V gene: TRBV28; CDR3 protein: CASSLPFRDNYGYTF
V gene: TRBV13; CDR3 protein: CASNPRRTLAEAFF
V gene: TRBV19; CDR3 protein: CASSKQLVDTGELFF
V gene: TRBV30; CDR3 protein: CAWSVTRGYEQYF
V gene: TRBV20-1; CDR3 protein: CSASSTRKPNNEQFF
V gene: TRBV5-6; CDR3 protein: CASSLSGEGLSNEQFF
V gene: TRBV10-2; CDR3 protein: CASSESPSSYNEQFF
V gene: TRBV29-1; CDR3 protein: CSVEAMGGRELFF
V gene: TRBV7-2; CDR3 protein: CASSLGGTMDTQYF
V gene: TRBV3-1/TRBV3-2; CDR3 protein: CASSPGQIYEQYF
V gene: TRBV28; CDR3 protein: CASSPGQGQPQHF
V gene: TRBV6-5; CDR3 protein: CASSRGQPPLHF
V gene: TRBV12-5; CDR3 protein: CASGLGAHEQYF
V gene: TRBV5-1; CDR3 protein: CASSPGARDRIIPGNTIYF
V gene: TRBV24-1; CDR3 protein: CATSDPGQDQGTSPLHF
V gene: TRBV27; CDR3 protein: CASSVRPQASYEQYF
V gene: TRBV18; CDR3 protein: CASSPGTDTQYF
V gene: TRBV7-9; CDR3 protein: CASSERQSDEKLFF
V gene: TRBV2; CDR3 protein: CASSLEQGMANYGYTF
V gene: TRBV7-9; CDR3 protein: CASSPLTGISYEQYF
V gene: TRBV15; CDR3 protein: CATSRAFGPPGELFF
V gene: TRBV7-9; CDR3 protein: CASSLEVAGSREQYF
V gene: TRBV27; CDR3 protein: CASSLTQGTYEQYF
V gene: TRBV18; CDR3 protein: CASSAIETRRGLEQYF
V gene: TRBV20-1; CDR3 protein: CSASPGVQGPSGGGYTF
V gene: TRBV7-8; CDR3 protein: CASSSGIAGPTDTQYF
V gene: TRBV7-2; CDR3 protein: CASSLASRGGNEQFF
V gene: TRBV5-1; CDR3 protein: CASSLSPTGGETQYF
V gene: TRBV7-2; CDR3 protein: CASSLSGLARYSYEQYF
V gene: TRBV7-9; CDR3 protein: CASSLERSGGYNEQFF
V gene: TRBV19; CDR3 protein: CASSTQGDYTQYF
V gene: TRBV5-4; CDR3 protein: CASSLDQGLGNTEAFF
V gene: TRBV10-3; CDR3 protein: CAISSSGSNSGQFF
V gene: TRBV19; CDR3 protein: CASRPWDRTNTEAFF
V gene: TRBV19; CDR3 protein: CASSWGEMQYF
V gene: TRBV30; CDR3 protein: CAWAFGGAHETQYF
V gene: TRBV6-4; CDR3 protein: CASTPWRVYQETQYF
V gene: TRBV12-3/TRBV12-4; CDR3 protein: CASRLTSEAFF
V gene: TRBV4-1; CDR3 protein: CASSQWPPSGNTIYF
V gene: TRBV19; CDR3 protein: CASSPKLMNTEAFF
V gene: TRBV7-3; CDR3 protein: CASSLTGLAGVTNTGELFF
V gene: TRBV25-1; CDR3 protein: CASRRESTDTQYF
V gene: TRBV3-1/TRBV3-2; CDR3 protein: CASSPGLAPPNTGELFF
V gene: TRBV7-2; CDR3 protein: CASNRDRGNSPLHF
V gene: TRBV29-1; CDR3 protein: CSVRSGENSPLHF
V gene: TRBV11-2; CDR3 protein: CASSYSGIVYEQYF
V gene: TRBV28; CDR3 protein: CASSDTDRGNNSPLHF